This T cell receptor beta chain was identified in a study of regulatory T cells in long-lasting Graves disease (TCRdb year 2021). About the full investigation: To count as having persistent Graves' disease, a patient had to have received antithyroid drug treatment for over 5 years with TSH receptor autoantibodies remaining persistently positive. This study used TCR sequencing and RNA sequencing of peripheral blood to compare persistent Graves' disease patients against newly diagnosed Graves' disease patients. The study took place in China and was registered as a clinical trial. A total of approximately 35 samples underwent TCR sequencing: approximately 13 from persistent and approximately 20 from newly diagnosed Graves' disease patients. Antithyroid drugs had been taken for approximately 10 years on average by persistent Graves' disease patients in the clinical cohort.

Comments on this clonotype: Its antigen is not yet known. There are no base qualities to consult, and no much larger clone falls within one base.

Library preparation was by multiplex PCR. TCRdb lists the instrument as Illumina HiSeq 4000. iRepertoire HTBI primers and Arm-PCR amplification of CDR3 regions were used to construct TCR beta libraries. Gel purification was performed on PCR products prior to sequencing. The study's own analysis went as follows. Across samples, 60 to 70 TRBV and 13 to 15 TRBJ segments were identified and used for gene usage analysis of CDR3 amino acid clonotypes. Filtered high-quality paired reads were merged into contigs using COPE and FqMerger. BLAST was used to align contigs to the IMGT TRBV, TRBD and TRBJ reference genes, and CDR3 was defined following IMGT. Any clonotype with a frequency above 0.1% was counted as a highly expanded clone. Repertoire diversity was measured by Shannon entropy, and V-J evenness by the Gini coefficient. A clonotype found in more than one individual was treated as public. In TCRdb, the public reads were trimmed at Q25 with fastp and aligned with MiXCR, with productive beta chains retained. Records with the same CDR3 protein are collapsed into one entry carrying the most frequent genes and DNA. These V and J calls originate from TCRdb's pipeline instead of the authors' own analysis. This sample has 600,000 to 850,000 distinct CDR3 sequences in its table, and approximately 29% of those were observed once. In total, the top ten clones hold under 55% of the sample.

Overall results and qualifications from the work: The study examined only peripheral blood because the primary lesion, thyroid tissue, could not be accessed. Lower TCR Shannon entropy and fewer highly expanded clones were observed in persistent Graves' disease patients than in newly diagnosed patients, which suggested clonal expansion. More public clonotypes were shared among persistent patients (roughly 2,900) than among newly diagnosed patients (more than 900). As a limitation, the authors acknowledged that the small sample size may reduce accuracy. Only the TCR beta chain was sequenced and analyzed.

Per the publication, the time point label means: persistent/refractory GD, antithyroid drugs over 5 years with positive TRAb. RNA was extracted from PBMCs in TRIzol for both TCR sequencing and RNA sequencing. Graves' disease was diagnosed according to American Thyroid Association guidelines. The patients came from an endocrinology department in Xi'an, China. Each patient gave 7.5 to 10 milliliters of peripheral blood, collected in an EDTA anticoagulant tube. Ficoll Paque Plus density gradient separation was used to isolate PBMCs, and no further T cell sorting was done. RNA quality was checked with an Agilent 2100 Bioanalyzer and agarose gel, and concentration with a NanoDrop 2000. This TCR came from a female donor with Graves disease. The source material was peripheral blood mononuclear cells (PBMCs), sampled when the disease was refractory, from a patient treated with antithyroid drugs.

Here the CDR3 is given as CAISESSFWGDTEAFF. The nucleotide sequence is given as TGTGCCATCAGTGAGTCGAGTTTTTGGGGGGACACTGAAGCTTTCTTT. The chain joins TRBV10-3 to TRBJ1-1, with TRBD1 tentatively as D gene (5 bases match). Its CDR3 holds 16 amino acids, cysteine through phenylalanine. Only the CDR3 region is kept as DNA, spanning 48 bases read in frame from base 1. The germline V gene yields ENHRY for CDR1 and SYGVKD for CDR2. The trim is 0 bases for V and 3 bases for J, with a gap of 14 bases between the germline ends.